This T cell receptor (beta chain) is drawn from a study of CD8+ T cells in alopecia areata. The study's findings and limits: Higher clonality and more expanded CD8+ clones appeared in lesional than normal scalp. Possibly as an HLA-related effect, TCR sharing across patients appeared less clear than in mice. Normal-skin resident alphabeta T cells also appear among scalp sample sequences.

Cell sorting was performed on pooled cutaneous lymph node cells with CD4, CD8alpha, NKG2D, NKG2ACE and other markers. About this clone: Its antigen remains unknown. Gene names and germline match the mouse. The CDR3 is cut off 4 residues early in the read; its end comes from the germline J gene.

Extraction of RNA preceded its reverse transcription into cDNA, which served as the sequencing template. The protocol was immunoSEQ multiplex PCR, while the TCRdb copy is restricted to in-frame clones and leaves out a portion. The sample has around 18,000 clones, none seen only once. The CDR3 totals 14 residues. Trimming left V 3 bases short and J 0 bases short, with 9 bases between. Per germline, CDR1 FNHDT and CDR2 SITEND (reference sequence). The V and J genes are TRBV19 and TRBJ1-2; D may be TRBD1 (6 bases). The receptor's source is a C3H/HeJ mouse with alopecia areata. Strain haplotype at MHC: H2-k. What was sequenced was CD8+ T cells sorted from a lymph node. This CDR3 reads CASSKDSTNSDYTF. The sequenced CDR3 bases are TGTGCCAGCAGTAAGGACAGCACAAACTCC.